The rows below give T cell receptor beta chains drawn from one sample of a study of regulatory T cells in long-lasting Graves disease. Using its own MiXCR run on the multiplex PCR reads, TCRdb lists one record per CDR3 protein. The table shows 400,000 to 550,000 distinct CDR3 sequences, with around 15% occurring only once. This same sample was also taken into another study, of T cells in Graves' hyperthyroidism and ophthalmopathy.

The source material was peripheral blood mononuclear cells (PBMCs), sampled at new diagnosis, from a patient treated with antithyroid drugs. The source of these receptors is a woman in her 30s with Graves disease. CDR3s include the opening cysteine and the closing phenylalanine or tryptophan. Each record gives: clone size, V gene, D gene, J gene, CDR3 DNA, CDR3 protein. D genes are given only for firm matches. Expanded clones get a size class; other rows say once, few or many, or leave the size out.

many	TRBV5-4	TRBD1	TRBJ2-1	TGTGCCAGCAGGCAGAACAGGGGCCGGGACAATGAGCAGTTCTTC	CASRQNRGRDNEQFF
-	TRBV5-1	-	TRBJ2-1	TGCGCCAGCGCGGGGCCGAACTACAATGAGCAGTTCTTC	CASAGPNYNEQFF
-	TRBV19	-	TRBJ1-5	TGTGCCAGTAGTGGCGCAGGGTATCAGCCCCAGCATTTT	CASSGAGYQPQHF
-	TRBV12-3/TRBV12-4	TRBD2	TRBJ2-1	TGTGCCAGCAGTACCCGACTAGCGGGAGACGCTGAGCAGTTCTTC	CASSTRLAGDAEQFF
many	TRBV7-3	TRBD1	TRBJ1-1	TGTGCCAGCAGCTTGGGGGGACAGCCGAACACTGAAGCTTTCTTT	CASSLGGQPNTEAFF
-	TRBV7-9	TRBD2	TRBJ2-5	TGTGCCAGCAGCTATCTAGCGGGGATTGGGACCCAGTACTTC	CASSYLAGIGTQYF
few	TRBV20-1	TRBD2	TRBJ2-1	TGCAGTGCTAGTAGCGGGAGGGCCGAACATGAGCAGTTCTTC	CSASSGRAEHEQFF
many	TRBV6-1	-	TRBJ2-7	TGTGCCAGCAGCGAGGGCTACGAGCAGTACTTC	CASSEGYEQYF
many	TRBV7-7	-	TRBJ2-3	TGTGCTAGCAGCGCCCGACGCACAGATACGCAGTATTTT	CASSARRTDTQYF
few	TRBV27	-	TRBJ2-7	TGTGCCAGCAGTTTATTGGAGGGGGCGGTTTACGAGCAGTACTTC	CASSLLEGAVYEQYF
few	TRBV6-1	-	TRBJ1-1	TGTGCCAGCAGACCGGGACAAGAGTTCATTATGAACACTGAAGCTTTCTTT	CASRPGQEFIMNTEAFF
few	TRBV7-3	-	TRBJ1-2	TGTGCCAGCAGCCTATCGGTAGGCCGAAGGAGGGCAATCTATGGCTACACCTTC	CASSLSVGRRRAIYGYTF
many	TRBV11-1	-	TRBJ2-7	TGTGCCAGCAGCTTAGCACTCCAGATGAGCTACGAGCAGTACTTC	CASSLALQMSYEQYF
few	TRBV29-1	-	TRBJ1-5	TGCAGCGTTGGGGGCCAGTTTAATCAGCCCCAGCATTTT	CSVGGQFNQPQHF
many	TRBV18	-	TRBJ1-6	TGTGCCAGCTCACCTAGGGAAGAGTCACCCCTCCACTTT	CASSPREESPLHF
few	TRBV6-2/TRBV6-3	-	TRBJ1-6	TGTGCCAGCAGTAAACCGGGGGCGTGGGGGAACGCCAATTCACCCCTCCACTTT	CASSKPGAWGNANSPLHF
many	TRBV7-9	-	TRBJ2-1	TGTGCCAGCCTTCCCGGGCGGAGTTACAATGAGCAGTTCTTC	CASLPGRSYNEQFF
many	TRBV18	TRBD1	TRBJ1-2	TGTGCCAGCTCACAACAGGGGGGGAATGGCTACACCTTC	CASSQQGGNGYTF
-	TRBV20-1	-	TRBJ2-5	TGCAGTGCTGGTTGGCGAGAGACCCAGTACTTC	CSAGWRETQYF
many	TRBV20-1	TRBD1	TRBJ1-2	TGCAGTGCTCACCCCGGGACAGGCGCCTGGGCTAACTATGGCTACACCTTC	CSAHPGTGAWANYGYTF
few	TRBV6-1	TRBD1	TRBJ1-4	TGTGCCAGCAGCGACCCCCAAACGCCGACAGGGGCTAATGAAAAACTGTTTTTT	CASSDPQTPTGANEKLFF
-	TRBV19	-	TRBJ2-1	TGTGCCAGTAGTATAGACGGATACAATGAGCAGTTCTTC	CASSIDGYNEQFF
many	TRBV28	-	TRBJ1-2	TGTGCCACGGGCAGGGAGGGCGGCTACACCTTC	CATGREGGYTF
many	TRBV28	TRBD2	TRBJ2-3	TGTACTCTCCAGCGAGCGGGAGGGCCGTTAGGCACAGATACGCAGTATTTT	CTLQRAGGPLGTDTQYF
many	TRBV11-2	TRBD2	TRBJ2-7	TGTGCCAGCAGCTTAGTTGCGGGAGAGTCCTACGAGCAGTACTTC	CASSLVAGESYEQYF
-	TRBV6-2/TRBV6-3	-	TRBJ2-2	TGTGCCAGCAGTGACCCCCCGGGGACCGGGGAGCTGTTTTTT	CASSDPPGTGELFF
many	TRBV2	TRBD1	TRBJ1-5	TGTGCCAGCAGTCGAAGACAGGGGAGCAATCAGCCCCAGCATTTT	CASSRRQGSNQPQHF
many	TRBV12-3/TRBV12-4	-	TRBJ1-4	TGTGCCAGCACCCGGGTGAATGGAAAACTGTTTTTT	CASTRVNGKLFF
many	TRBV13	-	TRBJ2-2	TGTGCCAGCAGCCATGGGACCGGGGAGCTGTTTTTT	CASSHGTGELFF
-	TRBV11-2	-	TRBJ2-6	TGTGCCAGCAGCTTGCGGACGGGCGGGGGGGCCAACGTCCTGACTTTC	CASSLRTGGGANVLTF
-	TRBV12-3/TRBV12-4	-	TRBJ2-3	TGTGCCAGCAGAAAGGGGGTCGCAGATACGCAGTATTTT	CASRKGVADTQYF
many	TRBV12-3/TRBV12-4	-	TRBJ2-1	TGTGCCAGCAGTTTAGACCCTCTCTTCGAGCAGTTCTTC	CASSLDPLFEQFF
-	TRBV29-1	-	TRBJ1-5	TGCAGCGTTGGCCCAGGGCTGAATCAGCCCCAGCATTTT	CSVGPGLNQPQHF
many	TRBV6-2/TRBV6-3	-	TRBJ2-7	TGTGCCAGCAGCCCGAGACAGACAAGCTCCTACGAGCAGTACTTC	CASSPRQTSSYEQYF
many	TRBV7-9	TRBD2	TRBJ2-2	TGTGCCAGCAGCTCGGGACTAGCGGGAACCGGGGAGCTGTTTTTT	CASSSGLAGTGELFF
many	TRBV30	-	TRBJ2-7	TGTGCCTGGACCCGGACACGAACGACCTACGAGCAGTACTTC	CAWTRTRTTYEQYF
many	TRBV2	-	TRBJ2-7	TGTGCCAGCAGGGACGGACTAATTCCTATGTACTTC	CASRDGLIPMYF
-	TRBV6-2/TRBV6-3	TRBD2	TRBJ2-1	TGTGCCAGCAGTTACTCGAGGGCGACTAGCGGGGGCCGGAACAATGAGCAGTTCTTC	CASSYSRATSGGRNNEQFF